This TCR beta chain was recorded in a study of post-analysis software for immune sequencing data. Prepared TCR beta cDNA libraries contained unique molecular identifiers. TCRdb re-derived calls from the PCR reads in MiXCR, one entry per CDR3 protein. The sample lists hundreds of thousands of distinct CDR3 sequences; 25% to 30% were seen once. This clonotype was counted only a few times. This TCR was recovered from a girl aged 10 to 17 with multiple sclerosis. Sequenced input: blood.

Here the CDR3 reads CASSAGSGTGGYEQYF. DNA of the CDR3: TGTGCCAGCAGCGCGGGGTCCGGGACAGGGGGATACGAGCAGTACTTC. The V and J genes are TRBV9 and TRBJ2-7; 11 positions match TRBD1. The CDR3 totals 16 residues. With V trimmed by 3 bases and J by 4 bases, 9 bases remained unmatched. Germline V gives CDR1 SGDLS, CDR2 YYNGEE.